This TCR beta chain is drawn from a study of T-cell reconstitution after alpha-beta-depleted transplantation in children. Using unique molecular identifiers, the investigators prepared the TCRbeta library. Each CDR3 protein gets one entry after TCRdb re-called the PCR reads with MiXCR. Seen here are around 700,000 distinct CDR3 sequences, approximately 14% observed once, and the top ten hold roughly 0.77%. With 0 bases removed from V and 8 bases from J, the gap between germline ends came to 8 bases. Germline assignment: CDR1 MNHEY and CDR2 SVGAGI. CDR3 size: 14 residues. This clonotype was counted ten times or more. Its antigen is unidentified. Broader study findings: Several patients had high TCRbeta diversity at day 60; it came from surviving recipient T cells and thymic progenitors. By one year post-transplant, T-cell counts and diversity largely arose from T cells that were newly produced.

This clonotype originated in a girl aged 2-10 years with congenital amegakaryocytic thrombocytopenia, due to receive a stem cell transplant. The V call is TRBV6-5, the J call TRBJ1-6; tentatively, D is TRBD1 (5 bases). Sequencing was performed on PBMCs, taken before TCRalphabeta/CD19-depleted stem cell transplant. CDR3 bases: TGTGCCAGCAGTTACTCAGGGGAGGATTCACCCCTCCACTTT. Residues: CASSYSGEDSPLHF.